The clone carrying this TCR beta chain occurred once. Its antigen is as yet unknown. Profiled with immunoSEQ multiplex PCR; TCRdb holds only in-frame clones, not every one. This sample has under 40,000 clones, with around three quarters found just once. Germline V lookup: CDR1 LGHNT, CDR2 FRNRAP. The CDR3 length is 18 residues. The junction had 9 bases not matched to a gene; V was cut back by 2 bases and J by 4 bases. This specimen belongs to a study of vaccination effects on CD4 cells after COVID-19. Points from the study as a whole: Whether induced by infection or by vaccine, clones showed marked clonal contraction late after vaccination. There was only 1 of 255 vaccine-induced clones in healthy vaccinees that cross-reacted with common cold coronaviruses.

Antigen-specific CD4+ T cells were expanded with viral peptide pools in the ViraFEST assay before sequencing. CD4+ T cell isolation took place after nine to eleven days of culture. Every participant took two doses of the BNT162b2 or mRNA-1273 vaccine. The sample here was CD4+ T cells from PBMCs cultured with HCoV-229E spike peptides, taken after COVID-19 vaccination. This sequence joins TRBV12-5 and TRBJ2-2, with 11 bases that match TRBD2. This receptor was identified in a human donor who received a COVID-19 vaccine. DNA of the CDR3: TGTGCTAGTGGTTTGAAGCTAGCGGGAGGTGGGATCACCGGGGAGCTGTTTTTT. It is translated as CASGLKLAGGGITGELFF.